The clone carrying this T cell receptor beta chain has only a few counts. These data originate in a study of T cells in Graves' hyperthyroidism and ophthalmopathy. Amplification targeted TCR beta CDR3 regions from RNA transcripts. Primed by the HTBI set, a first-round RT-PCR was run on the TCR CDR3. TCRdb independently ran MiXCR on the multiplex PCR reads; one entry per CDR3 protein. The table shows around 300,000 distinct CDR3 sequences, with approximately 21% occurring only once. The germline V gene encodes CDR1 MDHEN and CDR2 SYDVKM. The V gene end was trimmed by 8 bases and the J gene end by 6 bases; junction bases not matched to a gene: 12. This CDR3 has 15 amino acids.

V usage is TRBV28 and J usage is TRBJ2-2; 7 nucleotides agree with TRBD2. What was sequenced was blood. This clonotype was sampled from a man younger than 45 with Graves' ophthalmopathy. The CDR3 DNA is TGTGCCAGCTTTCGAGCGGGGCTGAGGTCCGGGGAGCTGTTTTTT. This encodes CASFRAGLRSGELFF.